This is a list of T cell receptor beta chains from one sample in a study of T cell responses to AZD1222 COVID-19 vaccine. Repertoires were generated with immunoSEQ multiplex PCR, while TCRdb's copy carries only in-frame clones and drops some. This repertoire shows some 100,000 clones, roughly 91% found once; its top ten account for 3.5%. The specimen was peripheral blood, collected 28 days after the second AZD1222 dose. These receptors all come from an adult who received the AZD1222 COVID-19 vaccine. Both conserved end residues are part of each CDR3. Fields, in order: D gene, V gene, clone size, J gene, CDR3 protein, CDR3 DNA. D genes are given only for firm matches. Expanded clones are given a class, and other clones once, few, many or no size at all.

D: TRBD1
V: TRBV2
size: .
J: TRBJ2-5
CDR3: CASSKGTVETQYF
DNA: TGTGCCAGCAGTAAAGGGACAGTAGAGACCCAGTACTTC

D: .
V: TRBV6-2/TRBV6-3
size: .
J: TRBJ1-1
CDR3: CASSYSHEAFF
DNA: TGTGCCAGCAGTTACTCGCATGAAGCTTTCTTT

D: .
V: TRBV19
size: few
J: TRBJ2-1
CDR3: CASSIAPPYNEQFF
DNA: TGTGCCAGTAGTATTGCCCCGCCCTACAATGAGCAGTTCTTC

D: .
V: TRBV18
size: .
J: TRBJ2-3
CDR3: CASSPPVGRNTQYF
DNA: TGTGCCAGCTCGCCCCCGGTAGGTCGTAATACGCAGTATTTT

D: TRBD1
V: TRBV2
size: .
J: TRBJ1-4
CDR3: CASSETEGAGKLFF
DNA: TGTGCCAGCAGTGAAACCGAGGGGGCGGGAAAACTGTTTTTT

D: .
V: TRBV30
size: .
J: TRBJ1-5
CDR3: CAWSLRNQPQHF
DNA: TGTGCCTGGAGTCTCCGAAATCAGCCCCAGCATTTT

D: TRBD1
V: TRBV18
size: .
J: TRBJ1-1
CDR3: CASSPGQGALTEAFF
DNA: TGTGCCAGCTCACCTGGACAGGGGGCTTTAACTGAAGCTTTCTTT

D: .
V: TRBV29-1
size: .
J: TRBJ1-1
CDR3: CSAVVLGNTEAFF
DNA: TGCAGCGCGGTGGTGTTAGGGAACACTGAAGCTTTCTTT

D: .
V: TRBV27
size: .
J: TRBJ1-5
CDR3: CASGTRGNQPQHF
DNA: TGTGCCAGCGGGACGCGTGGCAATCAGCCCCAGCATTTT

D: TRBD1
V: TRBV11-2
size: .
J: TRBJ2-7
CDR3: CASSPIRAGTGQSEQYF
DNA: TGTGCCAGCAGCCCCATAAGAGCCGGGACAGGGCAGTCCGAGCAGTACTTC

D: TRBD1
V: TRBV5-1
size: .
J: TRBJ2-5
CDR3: CASSFYRGVETQYF
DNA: TGCGCCAGCAGCTTTTACAGGGGGGTAGAGACCCAGTACTTC

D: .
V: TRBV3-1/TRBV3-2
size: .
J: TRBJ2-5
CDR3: CASSQRQGGETQYF
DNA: TGTGCCAGCAGCCAAAGGCAGGGGGGTGAGACCCAGTACTTC

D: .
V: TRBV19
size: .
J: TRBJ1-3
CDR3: CASTIQGVGPGNTIYF
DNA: TGTGCCAGTACTATCCAGGGAGTAGGGCCTGGAAACACCATATATTTT

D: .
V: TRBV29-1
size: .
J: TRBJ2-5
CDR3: CSARGRTQYF
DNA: TGCAGCGCGCGAGGTAGGACCCAGTACTTC

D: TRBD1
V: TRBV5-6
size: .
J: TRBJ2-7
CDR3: CASSWGTGVYEQYF
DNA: TGTGCCAGCAGCTGGGGGACAGGGGTCTACGAGCAGTACTTC

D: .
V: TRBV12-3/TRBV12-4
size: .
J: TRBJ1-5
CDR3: CASGLQGQPQHF
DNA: TGTGCCAGCGGCCTACAGGGTCAGCCCCAGCATTTT

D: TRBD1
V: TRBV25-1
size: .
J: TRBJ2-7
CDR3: CASSEYEGALTYEQYF
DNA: TGTGCCAGCAGTGAATATGAGGGGGCCCTGACCTACGAGCAGTACTTC

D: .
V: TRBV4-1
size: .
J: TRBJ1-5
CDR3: CASSPSGTGDQPQHF
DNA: TGCGCCAGCAGCCCATCTGGGACGGGGGACCAGCCCCAGCATTTT

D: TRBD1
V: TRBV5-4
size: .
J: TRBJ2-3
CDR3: CASSETGTGKLVRFRTQYF
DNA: TGTGCCAGCAGCGAGACCGGGACAGGGAAACTCGTCCGGTTTCGTACGCAGTATTTT

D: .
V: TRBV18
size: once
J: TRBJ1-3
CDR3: CASSPGGQRGNTIYF
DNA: TGTGCCAGCTCACCTGGAGGGCAGAGGGGAAACACCATATATTTT

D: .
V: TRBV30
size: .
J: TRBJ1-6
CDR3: CAWSPISGYGSPLHF
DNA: TGTGCCTGGAGTCCGATTTCGGGTTATGGGTCACCCCTCCACTTT

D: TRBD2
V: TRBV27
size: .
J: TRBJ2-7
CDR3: CASSLEGLAGHYEQYF
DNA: TGTGCCAGCAGTTTAGAGGGACTAGCGGGACACTACGAGCAGTACTTC

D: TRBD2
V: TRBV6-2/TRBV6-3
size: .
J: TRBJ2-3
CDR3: CASSSLVAGVGLSPTWGQYF
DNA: TGTGCCAGCAGTTCCCTTGTAGCGGGGGTTGGCCTCTCCCCCACTTGGGGGCAGTATTTT

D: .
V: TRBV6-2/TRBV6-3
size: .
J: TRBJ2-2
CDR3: CASSYKGLDTGELFF
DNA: TGTGCCAGCAGTTATAAGGGTTTGGACACCGGGGAGCTGTTTTTT

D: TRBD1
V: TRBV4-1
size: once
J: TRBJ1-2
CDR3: CASSQDWTGLYYGYTF
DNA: TGCGCCAGCAGCCAAGATTGGACAGGGTTATACTATGGCTACACCTTC

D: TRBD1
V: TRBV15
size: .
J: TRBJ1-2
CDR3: CATSRVRDSLYGYTF
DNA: TGTGCCACCAGCAGGGTTCGGGACAGTCTCTATGGCTACACCTTC

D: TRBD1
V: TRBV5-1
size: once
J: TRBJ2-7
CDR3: CASSLGTGGIYEQYF
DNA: TGCGCCAGCAGCCTGGGGACAGGGGGGATTTACGAGCAGTACTTC

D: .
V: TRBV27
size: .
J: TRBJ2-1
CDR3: CASSLDDYRANEQFF
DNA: TGTGCCAGCAGTTTAGACGACTACAGGGCCAATGAGCAGTTCTTC

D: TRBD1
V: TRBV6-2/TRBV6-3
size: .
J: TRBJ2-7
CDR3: CASSPRTGGKANEQYF
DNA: TGTGCCAGCAGCCCCAGGACAGGGGGTAAGGCCAACGAGCAGTACTTC

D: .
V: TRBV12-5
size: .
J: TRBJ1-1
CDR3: CASGDHSSRDTEAFF
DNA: TGTGCTAGTGGTGATCATTCCTCCCGGGACACTGAAGCTTTCTTT

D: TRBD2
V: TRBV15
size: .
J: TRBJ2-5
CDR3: CATSSQRGTQETQYF
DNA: TGTGCCACCAGCAGTCAGCGGGGGACCCAAGAGACCCAGTACTTC

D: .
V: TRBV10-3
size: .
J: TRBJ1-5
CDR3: CAISQRDQPQHF
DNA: TGTGCCATCAGTCAGCGGGATCAGCCCCAGCATTTT

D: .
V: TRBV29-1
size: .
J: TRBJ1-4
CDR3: CSVDDREKLFF
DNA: TGCAGCGTCGACGACCGCGAAAAACTGTTTTTT

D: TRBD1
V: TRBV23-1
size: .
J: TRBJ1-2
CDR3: CASSPIDRGYGYTF
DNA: TGCGCCAGCAGTCCCATCGACAGGGGGTATGGCTACACCTTC

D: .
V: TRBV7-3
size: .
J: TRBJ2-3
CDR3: CASSLRPDTQYF
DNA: TGTGCCAGCAGCTTAAGACCAGATACGCAGTATTTT

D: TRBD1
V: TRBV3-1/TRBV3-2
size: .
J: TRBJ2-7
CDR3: CASRGTDQSYEQYF
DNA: TGTGCCAGCAGGGGGACAGACCAATCCTACGAGCAGTACTTC

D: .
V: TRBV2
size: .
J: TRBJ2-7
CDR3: CASSEGEGEQYF
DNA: TGTGCCAGCAGTGAGGGGGAAGGCGAGCAGTACTTC

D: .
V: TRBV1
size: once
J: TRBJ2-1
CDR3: CTSSPRHEQFF
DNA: TGCACCAGCAGCCCACGGCATGAGCAGTTCTTC

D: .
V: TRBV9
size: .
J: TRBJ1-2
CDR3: CASSVDQVYGYTF
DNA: TGTGCCAGCAGCGTAGATCAGGTCTATGGCTACACCTTC

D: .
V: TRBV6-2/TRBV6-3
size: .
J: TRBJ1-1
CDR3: CASSYQGMVTEAFF
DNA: TGTGCCAGCAGTTACCAGGGAATGGTAACTGAAGCTTTCTTT

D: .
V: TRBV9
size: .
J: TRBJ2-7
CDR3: CASSVAVGVSSYEQYF
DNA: TGTGCCAGCAGCGTAGCTGTTGGGGTTAGCTCCTACGAGCAGTACTTC